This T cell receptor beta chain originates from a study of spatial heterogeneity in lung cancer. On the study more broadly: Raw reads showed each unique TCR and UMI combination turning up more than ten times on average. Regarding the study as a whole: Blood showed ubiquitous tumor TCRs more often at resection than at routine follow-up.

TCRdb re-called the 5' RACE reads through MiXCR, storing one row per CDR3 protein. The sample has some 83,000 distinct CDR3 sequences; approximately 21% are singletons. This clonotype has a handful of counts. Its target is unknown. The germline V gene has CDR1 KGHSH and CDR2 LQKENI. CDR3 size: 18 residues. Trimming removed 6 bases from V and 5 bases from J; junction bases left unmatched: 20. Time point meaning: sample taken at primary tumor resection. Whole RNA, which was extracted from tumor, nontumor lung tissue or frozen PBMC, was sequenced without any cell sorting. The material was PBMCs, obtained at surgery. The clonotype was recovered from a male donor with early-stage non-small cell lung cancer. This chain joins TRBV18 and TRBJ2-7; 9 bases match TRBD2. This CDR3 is CASSIVTSGFQAANEQYF. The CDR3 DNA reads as TGTGCCAGCTCGATTGTGACTAGCGGCTTTCAGGCCGCCAACGAGCAGTACTTC.